These 6 T cell receptor beta chains came from one sample sequenced in a study of blood T cell repertoires in COVID-19. Method: immunoSEQ multiplex PCR; TCRdb's copy keeps in-frame clones and lacks some. Among some 70,000 clones, more than 75% were seen once, and the ten largest hold about 0.8%. The specimen was peripheral blood. The receptors stem from a woman aged 65 to 85 with acute or convalescent COVID-19.

V gene TRBV11-2 combines with J gene TRBJ2-1; TRBD2 matches 12 bases. V lost 3 bases, J lost 8 bases, and 5 bases stayed unmatched. The CDR3 runs 15 residues. Germline V gene lookup returns CDR1 SGHAT and CDR2 FQNNGV. The CDR3 spells CASSLTSGREHEQFF. The CDR3 bases are TGTGCCAGCAGCTTGACTAGCGGGAGAGAGCATGAGCAGTTCTTC.

CDR3 DNA: TGCAGCGCCGCGGAGCTGAGCTCGGACACTGAAGCTTTCTTT. Its translation is CSAAELSSDTEAFF. The chain is built from TRBV29-1 and TRBJ1-1; D unclear. CDR3 size: 14 residues. Per germline, CDR1 SQVTM and CDR2 ANQGSEA. Trimming removed 7 bases from V and 3 bases from J, with 18 bases in between. Based on the CDR3 plus reference TRBV29-1 and TRBJ1-1, the full variable domain is SAVISQKPSRDICQRGTSLTIQCQVDSQVTMMFWYRQQPGQSLTLIATANQGSEATYESGFVIDKFPISRPNLTFSTLTVSNMSPEDSSIYLCSAAELSSDTEAFFGQGTRLTVV.

The CDR3 sequence: CASSLRQPQHF. The CDR3 DNA is TGTGCCAGCAGTTTGAGGCAGCCCCAGCATTTT. V usage is TRBV28 and J usage is TRBJ1-5; D gene ambiguous. The CDR3 has 11 amino acids. Germline values: CDR1 MDHEN, CDR2 SYDVKM. Trimming removed 3 bases at V and 7 bases at J, with 4 bases between.

The gene calls are TRBV6-2 or TRBV6-3 and TRBJ2-5; 7 bases agree with TRBD2. CDR1 MNHEY and CDR2 SVGEGT come from the germline V gene. Trimming cost V 0 bases and J 2 bases; bases outside gene matches: 3. The CDR3 extends over 15 amino acids. The CDR3 DNA reads TGTGCCAGCAGTTACTCGGGGGGGGGTCAAGAGACCCAGTACTTC. Its translation is CASSYSGGGQETQYF.

The chain uses TRBV27 and TRBJ1-5; D is unclear. The CDR3 loop spans 13 amino acids. V was trimmed by 3 bases and J by 6 bases, leaving 9 bases between them. Germline V gene sequence: CDR1 MNHEY, CDR2 SMNVEV (reference sequence). The CDR3 DNA is TGTGCCAGCAGTTTGGGTCAGGCTCAGCCCCAGCATTTT. Encoded protein: CASSLGQAQPQHF.

The chain uses TRBV12-2 and TRBJ2-1; TRBD2 is taken as the D call from the table, unchecked against the DNA. TRBV12-2 is recorded as a pseudogene. The CDR3 consists of 17 residues. The CDR3 coding sequence is TGTGCAAGTCGCTTCCCTCTGTGGGCGGGGCTTTACAATGAGCAGTTCTTC. It specifies CASRFPLWAGLYNEQFF.